The 19 T cell receptor beta chains below come from one sample, sequenced in a study of T cells after posttransplantation cyclophosphamide. Using immunoSEQ multiplex PCR, the repertoire was profiled, and TCRdb retains in-frame clones only, with some absent. The sample gives 20,000 to 25,000 clones, around 97% of which show up once; about 0.12% is in the top ten. The naive gate required viable CD3+CD4+ or CD3+CD8+ cells with CCR7+CD45RA+CD45RO-CD95-CD27+CD28+ phenotype. Sequenced sample: naive CD4+ T cells sorted from PBMCs. These receptors were taken from a man aged 50 or older in good health, CMV-negative, and a related stem cell transplant donor.

This chain uses TRBV23-1 with TRBJ2-5, with 13 bases fitting TRBD2. TRBV23-1 is known as an ORF, though its function is uncertain. V lost 3 bases to trimming and J lost 5 bases; unmatched junction nucleotides: 12. The CDR3 extends over 18 amino acids. CDR3 sequence (DNA): TGCGCCAGCAGTCACCCTCAACCGACTAGCGGGGGGAGGGAGACCCAGTACTTC. Translation gives CASSHPQPTSGGRETQYF.

A single count supports this clone. This rearrangement joins TRBV7-2 to TRBJ2-1, with D possibly being TRBD2 (6 bases). Trimming took off 6 bases at V and 8 bases at J, with 20 bases between the two ends. This CDR3 has 15 residues. Germline CDR1 is SGHTA and CDR2 is FQGNSA. This CDR3 reads CASSQEAWEEHEQFF. DNA for the CDR3: TGTGCCAGCAGTCAGGAGGCGTGGGAGGAACATGAGCAGTTCTTC.

The J gene is TRBJ2-7, the V gene TRBV30; 10 bases agree with TRBD2. The CDR3 sequence is 13 residues long. Per germline, CDR1 GTSNPN and CDR2 SVGIG (reference sequence). V shed 8 bases and J 5 bases; nucleotides not matched to a gene: 9. The DNA for the CDR3 is TGTGCCCAGACCATAGCGGGAGGCGACGAGCAGTACTTC. It yields the protein CAQTIAGGDEQYF. Full variable domain (rest looked up from reference TRBV30 and TRBJ2-7): SQTIHQWPATLVQPVGSPLSLECTVEGTSNPNLYWYRQAAGRGLQLLFYSVGIGQISSEVPQNLSASRPQDRQFILSSKKLLLSDSGFYLCAQTIAGGDEQYFGPGTRLTVT.

The chain employs TRBV9 and TRBJ1-5; no clear D. Germline CDR1 SGDLS, CDR2 YYNGEE. The CDR3 totals 14 residues. V was cut by 0 bases and J by 9 bases, with 13 bases left in between. CDR3 amino acids: CASSVGGSLGPQHF. CDR3 in DNA: TGTGCCAGCAGCGTAGGAGGGTCCCTCGGGCCCCAGCATTTT.

This chain uses TRBV20-1 with TRBJ1-5; the D is unclear. Germline assignment: CDR1 DFQATT and CDR2 SNEGSKA (reference sequence). The CDR3 has 11 amino acids. The ends were cut back, 5 bases at V and 0 bases at J, with 2 bases in the middle. In nucleotides, the CDR3 is TGCAGTGCTCTTAGCAATCAGCCCCAGCATTTT. Its translation is CSALSNQPQHF.

This clone occurred once. The chain couples TRBV6-1 to TRBJ1-5; 7 nucleotides match TRBD1. V shed 3 bases and J 6 bases; nucleotides not matched to a gene: 5. This CDR3 has 14 amino acids. CDR1 MNHNS and CDR2 SASEGT come from the germline V gene. Here the CDR3 DNA reads TGTGCCAGCAGTGACCGACAGGGAGCTCAGCCCCAGCATTTT. Translated: CASSDRQGAQPQHF.

The chain has TRBV18 and TRBJ2-7; 9 bases align to TRBD1. V gave up 3 bases and J gave up 4 bases; unmatched junction bases: 7. This CDR3 region has 15 residues. Germline CDR1 KGHSH, CDR2 LQKENI. CDR3 residues: CASSPSGQGFYEQYF. CDR3 DNA: TGTGCCAGCTCACCTAGCGGACAGGGGTTTTACGAGCAGTACTTC.

The chain has TRBV4-3 and TRBJ2-2; TRBD2 matches at 8 bases. The CDR3 spans 17 residues. V trimming: 0 bases; J trimming: 6 bases; junction bases outside the gene matches: 9. Germline V gives CDR1 LGHNA, CDR2 YSLEER. The DNA for the CDR3 is TGCGCCAGCAGCCAAGATTGGACGGGGGGGCGGGCCGGGGAGCTGTTTTTT. It encodes CASSQDWTGGRAGELFF.

The chain carries TRBV7-9 and TRBJ1-2, with 10 nucleotides matching TRBD1. CDR1 and CDR2 (germline): SEHNR, FQNEAQ (reference sequence). The V segment lost 5 bases and the J segment 8 bases; nucleotides outside the gene matches: 11. This CDR3 is 15 amino acids long. For the CDR3, the DNA is TGTGCCAGCAGCCCAAGGGACAGGGGCCGCTTAGGCTACACCTTC. Protein sequence: CASSPRDRGRLGYTF.

J is TRBJ2-3 and V is TRBV9; a weak D match, TRBD1 (6 bases). CDR1 is SGDLS and CDR2 is YYNGEE in the germline V gene. V was shortened by 0 bases and J by 4 bases, with 15 bases between the two germline ends. CDR3 size: 16 residues. CDR3 region: CASSVALARGADTQYF. The CDR3, as DNA: TGTGCCAGCAGCGTAGCTTTAGCCAGGGGCGCAGATACGCAGTATTTT.

The chain links TRBV27 to TRBJ2-1; maybe TRBD2 (6 bases). V shed 5 bases and J shed 7 bases, with 21 bases lying between them. The CDR3 is made up of 16 amino acids. Germline CDR1 reads MNHEY; CDR2 reads SMNVEV (reference sequence). The CDR3 loop reads CASSPTWREGRNEQFF. The CDR3 nucleotides are TGTGCCAGCAGTCCGACTTGGCGGGAAGGTAGGAATGAGCAGTTCTTC.

The chain is built from TRBV2 and TRBJ1-5; D possibly corresponds to TRBD1 (6 bases). CDR1 and CDR2 (germline): SNHLY, FYNNEI. The CDR3 has 13 amino acids. Trimming stripped 5 bases from V and 4 bases from J, with 9 bases between. CDR3 loop: CASSPGANQPQHF. The DNA for the CDR3 is TGTGCCAGCAGTCCAGGGGCTAATCAGCCCCAGCATTTT.

In the case of this clone: A read error may produce the germline difference seen at one junction end. The V and J genes are TRBV29-1 and TRBJ1-1, with unresolved D. Germline V gives CDR1 SQVTM, CDR2 ANQGSEA. This CDR3 spans 13 amino acids. CDR3 DNA sequence: TGCAGCCTTGAGGCGGGAGCGAGCACTGAAGCTTTCTTT. Translating gives CSLEAGASTEAFF. Full variable domain (remainder filled in from reference TRBV29-1 and TRBJ1-1): SAVISQKPSRDICQRGTSLTIQCQVDSQVTMMFWYRQQPGQSLTLIATANQGSEATYESGFVIDKFPISRPNLTFSTLTVSNMSPEDSSIYLCSLEAGASTEAFFGQGTRLTVV.

The rearrangement uses TRBV5-5 and TRBJ2-7; D is undetermined. Germline-derived CDR1 and CDR2 are SGHKS and YYEKEE (reference sequence). Trimming shortened V by 4 bases and J by 5 bases, and 7 bases separated the two germline ends. There are 11 residues in the CDR3. Here the CDR3 DNA reads TGTGCCAGCAGCGCTCTAGACGAGCAGTACTTC. It is translated as CASSALDEQYF.

This chain joins TRBV7-9 and TRBJ2-3; 7 nucleotides match TRBD1. Germline-derived CDR1 and CDR2 are SEHNR and FQNEAQ (reference sequence). V trimming: 1 base; J trimming: 4 bases; junction bases outside the gene matches: 14. The length of the CDR3 is 18 residues. CDR3 DNA: TGTGCCAGCAGCTTAGAATTTCGGGCAGGGGGAAGGGCAGATACGCAGTATTTT. This encodes CASSLEFRAGGRADTQYF.

The J gene is TRBJ1-6, the V gene TRBV21-1; TRBD1, as called in the table, went unchecked against the DNA. TRBV21-1 is an annotated pseudogene. CDR3 length: 18 amino acids. The CDR3 loop reads CASSNSPRRDRSDSPLHF. The CDR3 bases are TGTGCCAGCAGCAATTCCCCTCGCCGGGACAGGAGTGATTCACCCCTCCACTTT.

The rearrangement joins TRBV5-4 to TRBJ2-1, with 13 bases aligning to TRBD2. This CDR3 is built from 16 residues. CDR1 SGHNT and CDR2 YYREEE come from the germline V gene (reference sequence). Trimming at V came to 1 base and at J to 3 bases, leaving 1 base not matched to a gene. The CDR3 here is CASSLRTSGGYNEQFF. The DNA of the CDR3 is TGTGCCAGCAGCTTGAGGACTAGCGGGGGCTACAATGAGCAGTTCTTC.

The chain couples TRBV14 to TRBJ2-2; D is uncertain. Germline V lookup: CDR1 SGHDN, CDR2 FVKESK. The CDR3 spans 15 residues. Trimming took off 0 bases at V and 0 bases at J, with 5 bases between the two ends. The CDR3 coding sequence is TGTGCCAGCAGCCAAGACCCCACGAACACCGGGGAGCTGTTTTTT. Amino acids: CASSQDPTNTGELFF. The complete variable domain, with remaining parts taken from reference TRBV14 and TRBJ2-2, reads EAGVTQFPSHSVIEKGQTVTLRCDPISGHDNLYWYRRVMGKEIKFLLHFVKESKQDESGMPNNRFLAERTGGTYSTLKVQPAELEDSGVYFCASSQDPTNTGELFFGEGSRLTVL.

The chain links TRBV6-6 to TRBJ2-7; 9 nucleotides line up with TRBD1. The CDR3 covers 14 residues. The germline V gene has CDR1 MNHNY and CDR2 SVGAGI (reference sequence). V lost 6 bases to trimming and J lost 6 bases; unmatched junction nucleotides: 9. The CDR3 here is CASREGQGVLEQYF. The DNA of the CDR3 is TGTGCCAGCAGGGAGGGACAGGGTGTACTCGAGCAGTACTTC.